Listed below are T cell receptor beta chains from one sample, sequenced in a study of preoperative IRX-2 immunotherapy in early breast cancer. The repertoire was sequenced with immunoSEQ multiplex PCR; TCRdb's copy has only in-frame clones and lacks some. The sample includes around 34,000 clones, around 83% seen only once; the top ten take roughly 2.5%. Specimen: lymph node tissue, collected from a patient treated with IRX-2 immunotherapy. Receptor source: a human donor with breast cancer. Both conserved end residues are part of each CDR3.

j_call v_call cdr3_aa
TRBJ1-2 TRBV25-1 CASRGGPYGYTF
TRBJ2-5 TRBV6-8 CASSYRPEETQYF
TRBJ2-5 TRBV7-1 CASSRDYKETQYF
TRBJ2-2 TRBV4-1 CASSQDVQTTGELFF
TRBJ2-1 TRBV29-1 CSVDSSGGRYEQFF
TRBJ1-3 TRBV6-7 CASTQFGNTIYF
TRBJ1-2 TRBV5-1 CASSLLAGGSFFYGYTF
TRBJ2-4 TRBV6-8 CAGVLGRPILAKNIQYF
TRBJ1-1 TRBV6-8 CASSYRGGEAFF
TRBJ1-2 TRBV19 CASSTIETFNYGYTF
TRBJ1-3 TRBV18 CASSRGATSGNTIYF
TRBJ2-3 TRBV18 CASSPWDSAQDTQYF
TRBJ1-4 TRBV19 CASNHDRGREKLFF
TRBJ1-4 TRBV28 CASSATGEGYKNEKLFF